The source of this TCR beta chain is a study of blood T cell repertoires in COVID-19 (dated by TCRdb to 2020 to 2022). For the study in its entirety: The collaborator samples originated in the United States, Italy and Spain and spanned the acute and convalescent phases of COVID-19. Deeply sampled blood TCRbeta repertoires from subjects exposed to, actively infected with, or recovered from COVID-19 were included in the dataset. The samples were drawn from the first 160 participants of the ongoing ImmuneRACE study and from under 1,500 subjects provided by 6 global collaborators. Where available, HLA class I and class II types were obtained from metadata supplied by the sample provider rather than from assay-based typing. Nearly every sample came with metadata listing a de-identified subject ID, COVID-19 status, age in years and sex. A freely available public database, intended as a resource for researchers studying the immune response to SARS-CoV-2, is where the repertoires were released. The prospective study material was composed of cDNA or gDNA derived from T cells, B-cell-depleted T cells, or PBMCs. What the authors observed across the whole study: How much clinical and demographic metadata was included differed by source and by participant, and the metadata was provided uncurated.

The CDR3 spans 16 residues, from the cysteine through the phenylalanine. The sequence is cut down to CDR3 DNA, 48 bases in frame from base 1. Germline trimming: 1 base from V, 4 bases from J; junction bases outside gene matches: 7. The germline V gene gives CDR1 as SGHRS and CDR2 as YFSETQ. Whole blood was collected in K2EDTA tubes by collaborating institutions according to the institutions' own protocols. For TCRbeta analysis, collaborators shipped samples as frozen whole blood, isolated PBMCs, or DNA extracted from either of those sample types. Details on this clone: Its antigen is unknown. The input lacks base qualities; no much larger clone sits a single base away.

TCRbeta CDR3 regions were amplified from genomic DNA using the immunoSEQ Assay, a bias-controlled multiplex PCR. Processing in the source paper ran as follows. Nucleated cell counts per sample were estimated from amplification of reference gene primers within the assay. Sequence reads were collapsed and filtered to measure the absolute abundance of every unique TCRbeta CDR3 rearrangement. For each sample, productive Simpson clonality was calculated by taking the square root of Simpson's diversity index across productive rearrangements. TCRdb carries this immuneACCESS record with in-frame sequences only. Its versions omit some clonotypes, under half of them owing to an unresolved V gene in the studies checked, with the rest unexplained. That table supplies the V and J calls and clone size; D and trimming were determined from the DNA. The sample table contains about 11,000 clones; only one count was recorded for roughly 86% of them. The ten largest clones add up to approximately 32% of the sample.

Sequenced input: peripheral blood. The rearrangement joined TRBV5-1 to TRBJ2-3, and 9 junction bases match TRBD1. The TCR was taken from a man between 50 and 59 years old with active COVID-19. The CDR3 region reads CASSLSPGTGSDTQYF. The DNA reads TGCGCCAGCAGCTTGAGTCCCGGGACAGGGTCAGATACGCAGTATTTT.